This T cell receptor beta chain was sequenced in a study of CD8 T cells in Susac syndrome. Study as a whole: There were Susac syndrome patients who were therapy-naive at blood draw, others on corticosteroids, and others on intravenous immunoglobulin alone.

Recently defined diagnostic criteria for definite or probable disease were fulfilled by Susac syndrome patients. The CDR3 is 11 amino acids. An input of roughly 0.45 to 1 ug of RNA was subjected to reverse transcription using random hexamers. With immunoSEQ multiplex PCR, TCR beta CDR3 was amplified across 54 Vbeta and 13 Jbeta. TCRdb recomputed calls from the immunoSEQ multiplex PCR reads with MiXCR, one row per CDR3 protein. The data contain about 190,000 distinct CDR3 sequences, more than 85% of them singletons. The sequence came from a human donor with Susac syndrome. The chain recombines TRBV12-1 with TRBJ1-2. TRBV12-1 is assigned pseudogene status. The source material was CD8+ T cells from PBMCs. The CDR3 region is CASSSRYGYTF. CDR3 in DNA: TGTGCCAGCAGCTCCCGCTATGGCTACACCTTC.